The 8 T cell receptor beta chains below were found in one sample sequenced in a study of T cell responses to AZD1222 COVID-19 vaccine. Libraries were prepared by immunoSEQ multiplex PCR; TCRdb keeps only in-frame clonotypes and omits some of them. The sample gives around 140,000 clones, roughly 90% of which show up once; under 2% is in the top ten. The starting material was peripheral blood, obtained 28 days after the second AZD1222 dose. The origin of the receptors is an adult who received the AZD1222 COVID-19 vaccine.

The chain uses TRBV6-6 and TRBJ2-2; 12 bases fit TRBD2. There are 15 residues in the CDR3. Germline loops: CDR1 MNHNY, CDR2 SVGAGI (reference sequence). J was trimmed by 7 bases and V by 6 bases; bases with no gene match: 6. DNA of the CDR3: TGTGCCAGCAGCAGACTAGCGGGAGTGGTCGGGGAGCTGTTTTTT. This sequence encodes CASSRLAGVVGELFF.

The chain recombines TRBV27 with TRBJ1-2; D remains unclear. The germline CDR1 and CDR2 sequences are MNHEY and SMNVEV (reference sequence). The germline V and J ends were trimmed by 6 bases and 0 bases, with 11 bases remaining between them. There are 14 residues in the CDR3. CDR3 DNA sequence: TGTGCCAGCAGCCCGAGGTTGACTAACTATGGCTACACCTTC. This codes for CASSPRLTNYGYTF.

The chain employs TRBV5-1 and TRBJ2-3, with 15 bases fitting TRBD2. From germline, CDR1 is SGHRS and CDR2 YFSETQ. V lost 4 bases to trimming and J lost 2 bases; unmatched junction nucleotides: 5. This CDR3 has 17 amino acids. CDR3 bases: TGCGCCAGCAGCCCGGGACTAGCGGGGGGAACCACAGATACGCAGTATTTT. This encodes CASSPGLAGGTTDTQYF.

The rearrangement links TRBV7-2 to TRBJ1-2; 7 nucleotides match TRBD1. V gave up 1 base and J gave up 4 bases; unmatched junction bases: 3. Germline V gives CDR1 SGHTA, CDR2 FQGNSA. CDR3 length: 14 amino acids. CDR3 coding DNA: TGTGCCAGCAGCTTAGGACGACAGGGCTATGGCTACACCTTC. It specifies CASSLGRQGYGYTF.

This chain uses TRBV19 with TRBJ1-1; TRBD1 is a possible D gene (5 bases). The ends were cut back, 5 bases at V and 3 bases at J, with 13 bases in the middle. Germline values: CDR1 LNHDA, CDR2 SQIVND (reference sequence). The CDR3 loop spans 14 amino acids. Here the CDR3 reads CASSEGSRYTEAFF. In nucleotides, the CDR3 is TGTGCCAGTAGTGAGGGGTCTAGGTACACTGAAGCTTTCTTT.

V and J are TRBV18 and TRBJ1-1, with 8 positions matching TRBD1. The CDR3 is 14 amino acids. The germline V gene encodes CDR1 KGHSH and CDR2 LQKENI. V shed 1 base, J shed 7 bases, and the junction held 5 bases outside the gene matches. This CDR3 is CASSPRGQGIEAFF. CDR3 in DNA: TGTGCCAGCTCACCACGAGGACAGGGTATTGAAGCTTTCTTT.

The rearrangement uses TRBV5-1 and TRBJ1-2, with TRBD1 matching 8 bases. Germline assignment: CDR1 SGHRS and CDR2 YFSETQ. CDR3 length: 15 amino acids. J gave up 4 bases and V 2 bases, and 7 bases lay outside the gene matches. The CDR3 nucleotides read TGCGCCAGCAGCTTCGAGACAGGGGTTCCCTATGGCTACACCTTC. Translating it yields CASSFETGVPYGYTF. The full variable domain, in which reference TRBV5-1 and TRBJ1-2 provide the parts outside the CDR3, is KAGVTQTPRYLIKTRGQQVTLSCSPISGHRSVSWYQQTPGQGLQFLFEYFSETQRNKGNFPGRFSGRQFSNSRSEMNVSTLELGDSALYLCASSFETGVPYGYTFGSGTRLTVV.

V is TRBV25-1 and J is TRBJ2-2; D is unresolved. V lost 4 bases, J lost 7 bases, and 13 bases lay in between. Germline CDR1 and CDR2: MGHDK and SYGVNS. The CDR3 spans 14 residues. The CDR3 DNA sequence: TGTGCCAGCAGTGGGTTAAGGGTGAACGGGGAGCTGTTTTTT. It encodes CASSGLRVNGELFF.